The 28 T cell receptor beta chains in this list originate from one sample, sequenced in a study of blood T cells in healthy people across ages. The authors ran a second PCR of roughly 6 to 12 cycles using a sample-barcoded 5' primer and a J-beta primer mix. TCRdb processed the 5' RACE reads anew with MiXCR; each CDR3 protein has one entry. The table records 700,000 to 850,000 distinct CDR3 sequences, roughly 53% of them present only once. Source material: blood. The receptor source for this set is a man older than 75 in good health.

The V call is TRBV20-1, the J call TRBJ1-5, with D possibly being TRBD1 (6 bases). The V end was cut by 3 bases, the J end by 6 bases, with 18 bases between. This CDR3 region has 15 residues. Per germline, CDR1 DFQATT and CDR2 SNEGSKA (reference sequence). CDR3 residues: CSARGPYRDGQPQHF. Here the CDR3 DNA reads TGCAGTGCTAGGGGGCCCTACAGGGACGGTCAGCCCCAGCATTTT.

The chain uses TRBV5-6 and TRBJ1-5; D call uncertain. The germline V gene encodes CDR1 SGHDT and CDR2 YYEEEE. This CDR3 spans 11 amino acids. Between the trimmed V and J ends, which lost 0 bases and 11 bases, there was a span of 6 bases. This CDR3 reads CASSLGETQHF. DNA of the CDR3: TGTGCCAGCAGCTTGGGTGAGACCCAGCATTTT.

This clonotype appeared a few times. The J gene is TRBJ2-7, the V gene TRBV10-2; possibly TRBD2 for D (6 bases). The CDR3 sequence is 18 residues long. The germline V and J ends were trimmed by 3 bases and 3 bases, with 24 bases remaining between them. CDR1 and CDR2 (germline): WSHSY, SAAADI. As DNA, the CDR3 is TGCGCCAGCAGTGATCGTTCGGGAGTCACAAAGGGAGGCTACGAGCAGTACTTC. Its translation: CASSDRSGVTKGGYEQYF.

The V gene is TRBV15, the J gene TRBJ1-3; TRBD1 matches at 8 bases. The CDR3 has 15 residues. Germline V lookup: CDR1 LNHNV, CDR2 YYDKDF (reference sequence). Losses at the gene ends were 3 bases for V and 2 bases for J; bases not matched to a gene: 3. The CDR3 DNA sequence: TGTGCCACCAGCAGGACAGGGGATCCTGGAAACACCATATATTTT. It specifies CATSRTGDPGNTIYF. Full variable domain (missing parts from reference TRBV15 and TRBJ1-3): DAMVIQNPRYQVTQFGKPVTLSCSQTLNHNVMYWYQQKSSQAPKLLFHYYDKDFNNEADTPDNFQSRRPNTSFCFLDIRSPGLGDTAMYLCATSRTGDPGNTIYFGEGSWLTVV.

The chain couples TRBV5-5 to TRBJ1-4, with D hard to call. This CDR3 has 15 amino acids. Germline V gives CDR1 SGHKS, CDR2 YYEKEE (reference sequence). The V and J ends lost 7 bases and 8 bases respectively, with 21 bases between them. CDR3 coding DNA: TGTGCCAGCTCCCTGGAGGGTAACCGTCGAGAAAAACTGTTTTTT. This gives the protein CASSLEGNRREKLFF.

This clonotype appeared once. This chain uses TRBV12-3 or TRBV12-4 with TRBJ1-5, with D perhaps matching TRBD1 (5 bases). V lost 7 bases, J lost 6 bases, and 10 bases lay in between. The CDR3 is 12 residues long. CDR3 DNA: TGTGCCAGCAAGTGGGGGACTCAGCCCCAGCATTTT. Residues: CASKWGTQPQHF.

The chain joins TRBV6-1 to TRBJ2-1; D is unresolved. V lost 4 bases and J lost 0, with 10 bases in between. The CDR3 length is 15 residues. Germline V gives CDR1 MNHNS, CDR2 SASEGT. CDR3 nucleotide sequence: TGTGCCAGCAGTGGTGACAACCGCTCCTACAATGAGCAGTTCTTC. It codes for CASSGDNRSYNEQFF.

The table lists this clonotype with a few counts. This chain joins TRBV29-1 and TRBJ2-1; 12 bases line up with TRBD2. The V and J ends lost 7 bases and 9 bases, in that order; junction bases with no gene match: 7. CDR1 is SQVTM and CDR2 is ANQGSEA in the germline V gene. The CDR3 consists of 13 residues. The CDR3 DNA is TGCAGCGCCCTACTAGCGGGGGGTCGTGAGCAGTTCTTC. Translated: CSALLAGGREQFF.

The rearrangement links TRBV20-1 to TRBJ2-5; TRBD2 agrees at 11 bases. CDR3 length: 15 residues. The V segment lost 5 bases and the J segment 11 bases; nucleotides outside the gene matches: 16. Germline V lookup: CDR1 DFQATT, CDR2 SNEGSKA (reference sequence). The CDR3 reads CSADPGLAAYNEQYF. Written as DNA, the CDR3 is TGCAGTGCTGACCCGGGACTAGCGGCCTACAATGAGCAGTACTTC.

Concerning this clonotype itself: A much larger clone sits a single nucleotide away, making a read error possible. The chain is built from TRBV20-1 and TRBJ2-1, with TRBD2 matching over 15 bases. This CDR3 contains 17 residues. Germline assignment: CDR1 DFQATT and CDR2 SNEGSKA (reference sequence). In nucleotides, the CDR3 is TGCAGTGCCAGGACTAGCGGGAGGGGACGCTCCTACAATGAGCGGTTCTTC. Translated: CSARTSGRGRSYNERFF.

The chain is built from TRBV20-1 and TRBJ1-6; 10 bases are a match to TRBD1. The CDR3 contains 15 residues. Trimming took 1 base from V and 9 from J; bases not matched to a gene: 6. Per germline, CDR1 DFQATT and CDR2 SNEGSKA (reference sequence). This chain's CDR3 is CSARGGTGVGSPLHF. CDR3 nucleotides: TGCAGTGCTAGAGGAGGGACAGGGGTTGGTTCACCCCTCCACTTT.

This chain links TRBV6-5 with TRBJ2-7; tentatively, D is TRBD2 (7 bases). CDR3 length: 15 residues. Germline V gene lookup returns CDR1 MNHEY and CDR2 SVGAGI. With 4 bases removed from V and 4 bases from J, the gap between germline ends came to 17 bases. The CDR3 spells CASSSAGATIYEQYF. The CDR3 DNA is TGTGCCAGCAGTTCGGCGGGGGCCACTATTTACGAGCAGTACTTC.

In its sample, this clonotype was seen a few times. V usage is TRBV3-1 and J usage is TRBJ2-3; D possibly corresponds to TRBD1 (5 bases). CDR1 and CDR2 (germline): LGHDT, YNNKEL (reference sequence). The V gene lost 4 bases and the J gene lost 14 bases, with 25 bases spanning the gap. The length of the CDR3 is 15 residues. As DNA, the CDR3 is TGTGCCAGCAGCCCCCGCGGACACCGGCACAGATACGCGTATTTT. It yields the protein CASSPRGHRHRYAYF.

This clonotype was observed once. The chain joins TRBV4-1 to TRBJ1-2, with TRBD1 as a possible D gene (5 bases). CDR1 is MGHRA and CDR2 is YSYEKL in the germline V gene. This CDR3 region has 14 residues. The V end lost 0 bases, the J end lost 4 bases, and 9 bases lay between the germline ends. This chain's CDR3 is CASSQDGGFYGYTF. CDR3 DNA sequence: TGCGCCAGCAGCCAAGATGGGGGGTTCTATGGCTACACCTTC.

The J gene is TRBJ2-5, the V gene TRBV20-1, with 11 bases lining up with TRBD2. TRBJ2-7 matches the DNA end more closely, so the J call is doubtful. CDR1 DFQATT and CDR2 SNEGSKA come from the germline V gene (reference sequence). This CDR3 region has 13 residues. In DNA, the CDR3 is TGCAGTGCTGCCGGGACTAGCGGCGGCGAGCAGTACTTC. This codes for CSAAGTSGGEQYF.

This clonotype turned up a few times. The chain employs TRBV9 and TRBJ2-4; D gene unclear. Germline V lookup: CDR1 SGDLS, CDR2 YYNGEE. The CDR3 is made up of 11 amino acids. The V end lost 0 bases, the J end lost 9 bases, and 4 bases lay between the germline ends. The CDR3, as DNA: TGTGCCAGCAGCGTAGGGGTCATTCAGTACTTC. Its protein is CASSVGVIQYF.

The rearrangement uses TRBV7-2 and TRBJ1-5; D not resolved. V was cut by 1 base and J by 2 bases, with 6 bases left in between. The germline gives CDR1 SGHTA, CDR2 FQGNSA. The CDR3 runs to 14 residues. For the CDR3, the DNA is TGTGCCAGCAGCTTAGTCCAGGGCAATCAGCCCCAGCATTTT. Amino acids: CASSLVQGNQPQHF.

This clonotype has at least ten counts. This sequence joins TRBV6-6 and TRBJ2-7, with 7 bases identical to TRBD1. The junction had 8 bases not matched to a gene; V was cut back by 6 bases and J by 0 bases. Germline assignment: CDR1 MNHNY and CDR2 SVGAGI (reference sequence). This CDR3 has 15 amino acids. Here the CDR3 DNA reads TGTGCCAGCAGCCAGACACAGGGGTACTCCTACGAGCAGTACTTC. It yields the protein CASSQTQGYSYEQYF.

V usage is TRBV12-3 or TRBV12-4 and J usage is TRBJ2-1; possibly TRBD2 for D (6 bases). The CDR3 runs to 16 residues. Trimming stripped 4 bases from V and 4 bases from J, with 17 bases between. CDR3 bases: TGTGCCAGCAGTTCGTCGTGGAGGGCGGGGTACAATGAGCAGTTCTTC. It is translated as CASSSSWRAGYNEQFF.

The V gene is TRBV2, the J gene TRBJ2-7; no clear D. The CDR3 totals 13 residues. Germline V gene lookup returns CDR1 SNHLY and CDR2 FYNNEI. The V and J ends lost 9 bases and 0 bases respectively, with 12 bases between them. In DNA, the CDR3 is TGTGCCAGTGATTGGGTTGGCTCCTACGAGCAGTACTTC. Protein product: CASDWVGSYEQYF.

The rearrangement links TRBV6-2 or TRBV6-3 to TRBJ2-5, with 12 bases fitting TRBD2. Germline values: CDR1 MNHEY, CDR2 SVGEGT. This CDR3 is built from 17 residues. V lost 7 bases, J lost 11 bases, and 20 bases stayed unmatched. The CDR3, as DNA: TGTGCCAGCAATCAAATCCCCCGACTAGCGGGAGTATTTACGCAGTACTTC. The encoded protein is CASNQIPRLAGVFTQYF.

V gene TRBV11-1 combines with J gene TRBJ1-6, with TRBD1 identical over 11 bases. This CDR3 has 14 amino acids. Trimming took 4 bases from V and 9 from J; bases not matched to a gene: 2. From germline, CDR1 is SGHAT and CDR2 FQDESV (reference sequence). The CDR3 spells CASSSDRGRSPLHF. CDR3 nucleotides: TGTGCCAGCAGCTCGGACAGGGGGCGTTCACCCCTCCACTTT.

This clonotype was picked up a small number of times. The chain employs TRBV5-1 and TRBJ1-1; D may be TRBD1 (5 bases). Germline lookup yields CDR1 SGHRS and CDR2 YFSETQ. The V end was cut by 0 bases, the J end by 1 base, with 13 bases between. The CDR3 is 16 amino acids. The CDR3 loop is CASSLENGGGNTEAFF. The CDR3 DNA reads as TGCGCCAGCAGCTTGGAAAATGGGGGAGGGAACACTGAAGCTTTCTTT.

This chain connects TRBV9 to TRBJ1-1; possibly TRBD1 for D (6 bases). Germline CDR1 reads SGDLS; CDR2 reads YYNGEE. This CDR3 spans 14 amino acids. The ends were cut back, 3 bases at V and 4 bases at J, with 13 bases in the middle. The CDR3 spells CASSEQGWGTEAFF. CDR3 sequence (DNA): TGTGCCAGCAGCGAACAGGGTTGGGGCACTGAAGCTTTCTTT.

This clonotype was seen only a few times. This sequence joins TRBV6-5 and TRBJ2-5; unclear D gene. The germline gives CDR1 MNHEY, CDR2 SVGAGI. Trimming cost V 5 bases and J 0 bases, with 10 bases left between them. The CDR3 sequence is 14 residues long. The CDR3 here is CASSEQRYQETQYF. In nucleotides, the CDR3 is TGTGCCAGCAGTGAACAAAGGTACCAAGAGACCCAGTACTTC.

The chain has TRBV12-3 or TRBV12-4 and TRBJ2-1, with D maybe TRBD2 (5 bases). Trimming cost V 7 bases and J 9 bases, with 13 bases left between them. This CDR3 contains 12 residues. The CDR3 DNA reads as TGTGCCAGCAATTCCCTGGGGAGTGAGCAGTTCTTC. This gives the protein CASNSLGSEQFF.

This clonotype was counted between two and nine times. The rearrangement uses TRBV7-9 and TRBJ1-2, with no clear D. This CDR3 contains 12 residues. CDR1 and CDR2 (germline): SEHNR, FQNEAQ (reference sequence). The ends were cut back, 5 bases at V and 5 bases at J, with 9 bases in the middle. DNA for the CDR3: TGTGCCAGCAGCCCGGAGGGTTATGGCTACACCTTC. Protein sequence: CASSPEGYGYTF.

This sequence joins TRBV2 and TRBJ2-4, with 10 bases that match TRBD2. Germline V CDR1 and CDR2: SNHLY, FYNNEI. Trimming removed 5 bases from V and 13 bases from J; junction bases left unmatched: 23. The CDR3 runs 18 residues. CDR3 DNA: TGTGCCAGCAGTCCATTACGGTTCGGAGCGGGAGGGCCGGGTGAGCAGTACTTC. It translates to CASSPLRFGAGGPGEQYF.